Listed below are T cell receptor beta chains from one sample, sequenced in a study of PD-L1 blockade in urothelial cancer. The data were produced by immunoSEQ multiplex PCR, yet TCRdb's version contains in-frame clones alone and is incomplete. This sample has roughly 120,000 clones, with around nine tenths found just once. Sample: PBMCs, taken around atezolizumab (anti-PD-L1) treatment. Every receptor here comes from a man aged 60-69 years with urothelial cancer. The CDR3 runs from the conserved cysteine through the conserved F or W. D genes are given only for firm matches. Size tells how often a clone was seen (once, few, many) or the class of an expanded clone, and some rows leave it out.

V: TRBV9; size: once; J: TRBJ2-1; D: TRBD2; CDR3: CASSAAAGGAHLFF; DNA: TGTGCCAGCAGCGCCGCTGCGGGGGGGGCTCATCTGTTCTTC
V: TRBV7-2; size: NA; J: TRBJ1-5; D: NA; CDR3: CASSRNREQPQHF; DNA: TGTGCCAGCAGCCGTAACAGGGAACAGCCCCAGCATTTT
V: TRBV9; size: NA; J: TRBJ2-7; D: TRBD1; CDR3: CASSEAPTGTGIYEQYF; DNA: TGTGCCAGCAGCGAGGCCCCTACTGGGACAGGGATCTACGAGCAGTACTTC
V: TRBV5-1; size: NA; J: TRBJ2-3; D: TRBD2; CDR3: CASSFGGLAGTDTQYF; DNA: TGCGCCAGCAGCTTCGGCGGACTAGCGGGCACAGATACGCAGTATTTT
V: TRBV5-1; size: NA; J: TRBJ1-5; D: NA; CDR3: CASSLDAGQPQHF; DNA: TGCGCCAGCAGCTTGGACGCGGGTCAGCCCCAGCATTTT
V: TRBV2; size: once; J: TRBJ2-5; D: TRBD2; CDR3: CASMGLAGQETQYF; DNA: TGTGCCAGCATGGGACTAGCGGGCCAAGAGACCCAGTACTTC
V: TRBV18; size: NA; J: TRBJ1-3; D: NA; CDR3: CASSPLGHPFSGNTIYF; DNA: TGTGCCAGCTCACCACTGGGACATCCTTTCTCTGGAAACACCATATATTTT
V: TRBV6-5; size: NA; J: TRBJ1-6; D: NA; CDR3: CASSPNRATLHF; DNA: TGTGCCAGCAGCCCGAACAGGGCCACCCTCCACTTT
V: TRBV25-1; size: NA; J: TRBJ1-3; D: TRBD1; CDR3: CASSNGQAFSGNTIYF; DNA: TGTGCCAGCAGTAATGGACAGGCCTTCTCTGGAAACACCATATATTTT
V: TRBV5-1; size: few; J: TRBJ2-5; D: TRBD1; CDR3: CASSRTGSQETQYF; DNA: TGCGCCAGCAGCCGGACAGGCTCCCAAGAGACCCAGTACTTC
V: TRBV12-1; size: few; J: TRBJ2-7; D: NA; CDR3: CASSPRDTSSYEQYF; DNA: TGTGCCAGCAGCCCCCGGGACACCAGCTCCTACGAGCAGTACTTC
V: TRBV28; size: NA; J: TRBJ2-7; D: NA; CDR3: CASSPLREQYF; DNA: TGTGCCAGCAGCCCCTTGAGGGAGCAGTACTTC
V: TRBV6-1; size: NA; J: TRBJ1-2; D: TRBD1; CDR3: CASSTGANYGYTF; DNA: TGTGCCAGCAGTACAGGGGCTAACTATGGCTACACCTTC
V: TRBV10-2; size: NA; J: TRBJ2-1; D: TRBD2; CDR3: CASRAGTSGSDEQFF; DNA: TGCGCCAGCAGGGCCGGGACTAGCGGGAGCGATGAGCAGTTCTTC
V: TRBV10-3; size: NA; J: TRBJ2-7; D: TRBD2; CDR3: CAITKGLAGGTYEQYF; DNA: TGTGCCATCACCAAGGGACTAGCGGGAGGGACCTACGAGCAGTACTTC
V: TRBV5-1; size: NA; J: TRBJ2-5; D: TRBD2; CDR3: CASTSGLAGGQETQYF; DNA: TGCGCCAGCACCTCCGGCCTAGCGGGCGGGCAAGAGACCCAGTACTTC
V: TRBV28; size: NA; J: TRBJ2-5; D: TRBD1; CDR3: CASSTGTGGRETQYF; DNA: TGTGCCAGCAGTACGGGGACAGGGGGCAGAGAGACCCAGTACTTC
V: TRBV28; size: NA; J: TRBJ1-3; D: NA; CDR3: CAAAGTGNTIYF; DNA: TGTGCCGCCGCAGGCACTGGAAACACCATATATTTT
V: TRBV7-9; size: NA; J: TRBJ2-7; D: NA; CDR3: CASSLPPGHTYEQYF; DNA: TGTGCCAGCAGCCTACCTCCGGGACACACCTACGAGCAGTACTTC
V: TRBV19; size: NA; J: TRBJ1-5; D: TRBD1; CDR3: CASSEQGRNQPQHF; DNA: TGTGCCAGTAGCGAACAGGGGAGGAATCAGCCCCAGCATTTT
V: TRBV6-1; size: NA; J: TRBJ1-5; D: NA; CDR3: CATRGDTNQPQHF; DNA: TGTGCCACCCGGGGGGACACAAATCAGCCCCAGCATTTT
V: TRBV7-7; size: NA; J: TRBJ2-5; D: TRBD2; CDR3: CASRYSLAGEETQYF; DNA: TGTGCTAGCAGATACTCACTAGCGGGAGAAGAGACCCAGTACTTC
V: TRBV28; size: NA; J: TRBJ2-1; D: NA; CDR3: CASRDVPKKQFF; DNA: TGTGCCAGCCGGGATGTCCCCAAAAAGCAGTTCTTC
V: TRBV18; size: NA; J: TRBJ1-4; D: TRBD1; CDR3: CASSPETGDEKLFF; DNA: TGTGCCAGCTCACCAGAGACAGGGGATGAAAAACTGTTTTTT
V: TRBV15; size: NA; J: TRBJ1-1; D: NA; CDR3: CATSRQVTGLNTEAFF; DNA: TGTGCCACCAGCAGACAAGTTACCGGTCTGAACACTGAAGCTTTCTTT
V: TRBV4-1; size: once; J: TRBJ2-2; D: TRBD2; CDR3: CASSQGGGTGELFF; DNA: TGCGCCAGCAGCCAGGGCGGGGGCACCGGGGAGCTGTTTTTT
V: TRBV7-2; size: NA; J: TRBJ2-5; D: NA; CDR3: CASSLARLEETQYF; DNA: TGTGCCAGCAGCTTAGCCCGGCTAGAAGAGACCCAGTACTTC
V: TRBV2; size: NA; J: TRBJ2-5; D: TRBD2; CDR3: CASSVGAGLPQETQYF; DNA: TGTGCCAGCAGTGTGGGAGCGGGGTTACCACAAGAGACCCAGTACTTC
V: TRBV28; size: NA; J: TRBJ2-7; D: NA; CDR3: CASSPTRLNGYEQYF; DNA: TGTGCCAGCAGTCCGACTAGACTTAACGGATACGAGCAGTACTTC
V: TRBV2; size: few; J: TRBJ1-5; D: NA; CDR3: CASSPGQGNQPQHF; DNA: TGTGCCAGCAGTCCGGGGCAGGGGAATCAGCCCCAGCATTTT
V: TRBV10-3; size: once; J: TRBJ2-3; D: NA; CDR3: CAISESGRADTQYF; DNA: TGTGCCATCAGTGAGTCGGGCAGGGCCGATACGCAGTATTTT
V: TRBV27; size: once; J: TRBJ1-2; D: TRBD1; CDR3: CASSLFGQGSEGYTF; DNA: TGTGCCAGCAGTTTATTCGGACAGGGGAGTGAGGGCTACACCTTC
V: TRBV4-2; size: few; J: TRBJ1-5; D: NA; CDR3: CASSRQVNSNQPQHF; DNA: TGTGCCAGCAGTCGACAGGTTAATAGCAATCAGCCCCAGCATTTT
V: TRBV28; size: NA; J: TRBJ1-2; D: NA; CDR3: CASRDNYGYTF; DNA: TGTGCCAGCCGGGATAACTATGGCTACACCTTC
V: TRBV7-8; size: NA; J: TRBJ2-3; D: TRBD2; CDR3: CASSPNGAGGADTQYF; DNA: TGTGCCAGCAGCCCCAACGGAGCGGGGGGAGCAGATACGCAGTATTTT
V: TRBV28; size: NA; J: TRBJ2-7; D: NA; CDR3: CASSLGGAWEQYF; DNA: TGTGCCAGCAGCCTAGGCGGGGCGTGGGAGCAGTACTTC
V: TRBV4-2; size: NA; J: TRBJ2-3; D: TRBD2; CDR3: CASSQDYQLAGGFSAFDTQYF; DNA: TGTGCCAGCAGCCAAGATTATCAACTAGCGGGGGGCTTTTCGGCATTTGATACGCAGTATTTT
V: TRBV25-1; size: NA; J: TRBJ1-1; D: TRBD1; CDR3: CASSEPGQRAFF; DNA: TGTGCCAGCAGTGAACCGGGACAGCGGGCTTTCTTT
V: TRBV4-3; size: NA; J: TRBJ2-5; D: TRBD2; CDR3: CASSQELAGAPRAQYF; DNA: TGCGCCAGCAGCCAAGAGCTAGCGGGGGCCCCAAGGGCCCAGTACTTC
V: TRBV11-1; size: NA; J: TRBJ2-3; D: TRBD1; CDR3: CASSTGTGETDTQYF; DNA: TGTGCCAGCAGCACCGGGACAGGGGAGACAGATACGCAGTATTTT
V: TRBV5-1; size: NA; J: TRBJ2-1; D: NA; CDR3: CASSLAGQDSNEQFF; DNA: TGCGCCAGCAGCTTGGCCGGCCAGGACAGCAATGAGCAGTTCTTC
V: TRBV11-2; size: NA; J: TRBJ2-1; D: TRBD2; CDR3: CASSLGDRLAGGWQFF; DNA: TGTGCCAGCAGCTTAGGGGATCGACTAGCGGGGGGTTGGCAGTTCTTC
V: TRBV7-9; size: NA; J: TRBJ2-5; D: NA; CDR3: CASSLTGEVRRSETQYF; DNA: TGTGCCAGCAGCTTAACGGGTGAGGTACGGCGATCCGAGACCCAGTACTTC
V: TRBV19; size: NA; J: TRBJ2-7; D: NA; CDR3: CASRNLQGGKVYEQYF; DNA: TGTGCCAGTAGGAACCTCCAGGGCGGTAAGGTCTACGAGCAGTACTTC
V: TRBV28; size: NA; J: TRBJ1-3; D: TRBD1; CDR3: CASYRQGNSGNTIYF; DNA: TGTGCCAGCTATCGACAGGGGAACTCTGGAAACACCATATATTTT
V: TRBV7-2; size: NA; J: TRBJ2-1; D: TRBD2; CDR3: CASSRSGRAHNEQFF; DNA: TGTGCCAGCAGCCGTAGCGGGAGGGCCCACAATGAGCAGTTCTTC
V: TRBV5-6; size: NA; J: TRBJ2-4; D: NA; CDR3: CASSWGGRLAKNIQYF; DNA: TGTGCCAGCAGCTGGGGGGGCAGACTAGCCAAAAACATTCAGTACTTC
V: TRBV29-1; size: NA; J: TRBJ2-3; D: NA; CDR3: CSVRLEGNPDTQYF; DNA: TGCAGCGTGCGCCTGGAGGGCAACCCAGATACGCAGTATTTT
V: TRBV6-6; size: NA; J: TRBJ2-5; D: NA; CDR3: CASSQLETQYF; DNA: TGTGCCAGTTCCCAATTGGAGACCCAGTACTTC
V: TRBV18; size: NA; J: TRBJ2-4; D: TRBD1; CDR3: CASSPLRTGAVNIQYF; DNA: TGTGCCAGCTCACCCCTGAGGACAGGGGCGGTAAACATTCAGTACTTC
V: TRBV2; size: NA; J: TRBJ2-2; D: TRBD2; CDR3: CATSSAGLNTGELFF; DNA: TGTGCCACCAGCTCAGCGGGATTGAACACCGGGGAGCTGTTTTTT
V: TRBV5-5; size: NA; J: TRBJ1-5; D: NA; CDR3: CASSLGASNQPQHF; DNA: TGTGCCAGCAGCCTGGGGGCGAGCAATCAGCCCCAGCATTTT
V: TRBV28; size: NA; J: TRBJ2-7; D: TRBD1; CDR3: CASNPGTASYEQYF; DNA: TGTGCCAGCAATCCCGGGACAGCGTCCTACGAGCAGTACTTC
V: TRBV9; size: few; J: TRBJ2-2; D: TRBD1; CDR3: CASSTSGQGALGTGELFF; DNA: TGTGCCAGCAGCACATCTGGACAGGGGGCCCTCGGCACCGGGGAGCTGTTTTTT
V: TRBV15; size: NA; J: TRBJ2-7; D: TRBD2; CDR3: CATFQRGSSAEQYF; DNA: TGTGCCACATTCCAGCGGGGTTCAAGTGCCGAGCAGTACTTC